Following are 12 T cell receptor beta chains from one sample sequenced in a study of beta chain features in type 1 diabetes. The authors reverse transcribed all of the isolated RNA, so sequencing captured expressed TCRB transcripts. The data were produced by immunoSEQ multiplex PCR, yet TCRdb's version contains in-frame clones alone and is incomplete. The sample contains 400,000 or so clones, 10% to 15% of which appear only once. Study-level results: Within each of all four CD4+ subsets, Type 1 diabetes patients had TCRB CDR3s that were moderately but significantly shorter.

Which antigens these TCRs recognize remains unknown. What was sequenced was naive CD4+ T cells from blood. All receptors derive from a woman between 18 and 29 years old with type 1 diabetes.

The rearrangement links TRBV5-1 to TRBJ2-1; D perhaps matches TRBD1 (6 bases). The CDR3 contains 15 residues. Looked up from germline, CDR1 is SGHRS and CDR2 is YFSETQ. Trimming cost V 4 bases and J 4 bases, with 15 bases left between them. CDR3 in amino acids: CASSPARTVYNEQFF. CDR3 coding DNA: TGCGCCAGCAGCCCTGCCCGGACAGTGTACAATGAGCAGTTCTTC.

Only a few counts were recorded for this clone. This chain connects TRBV18 to TRBJ2-7, with TRBD1 matching over 7 bases. Germline-derived CDR1 and CDR2 are KGHSH and LQKENI. The CDR3 spans 15 residues. The ends lost 5 bases at V and 0 bases at J; junction bases unmatched: 7. DNA of the CDR3: TGTGCCAGCTCATCCCGGGACAGCCTCTCCTACGAGCAGTACTTC. Encoded protein: CASSSRDSLSYEQYF.

This chain links TRBV11-2 with TRBJ2-4, with D perhaps matching TRBD2 (6 bases). Germline CDR1 is SGHAT and CDR2 is FQNNGV. V gave up 8 bases and J gave up 6 bases, with 14 bases separating them. The CDR3 consists of 13 residues. This CDR3 reads CASGGMRRNIQYF. In nucleotides, the CDR3 is TGTGCCAGCGGGGGGATGAGGCGAAACATTCAGTACTTC.

Only a few counts were recorded for this clone. This chain uses TRBV6-4 with TRBJ2-1, with 7 positions matching TRBD1. This CDR3 region has 16 residues. V lost 4 bases, J lost 3 bases, and 9 bases stayed unmatched. Germline V lookup: CDR1 MRHNA, CDR2 SNTAGT. The DNA of the CDR3 is TGTGCCAGCAGTGGCCAGACAGGGATAGGCTACAATGAGCAGTTCTTC. This translates into CASSGQTGIGYNEQFF.

This chain connects TRBV5-4 to TRBJ1-2; D is ambiguous. CDR1 SGHNT and CDR2 YYREEE come from the germline V gene (reference sequence). Trimming removed 0 bases at V and 2 bases at J, with 8 bases between. The length of the CDR3 is 14 residues. As DNA, the CDR3 is TGTGCCAGCAGCTTGGCCGCGGGGAACTATGGCTACACCTTC. This translates into CASSLAAGNYGYTF.

This clone occurred a few times. The chain recombines TRBV28 with TRBJ1-1; D perhaps matches TRBD1 (5 bases). Germline CDR1 reads MDHEN; CDR2 reads SYDVKM. The V gene lost 4 bases and the J gene lost 0 bases, with 12 bases spanning the gap. The CDR3 is 15 residues long. The CDR3 spells CASSSSGTMNTEAFF. The CDR3 nucleotides are TGTGCCAGCAGTTCATCCGGGACTATGAACACTGAAGCTTTCTTT.

V and J are TRBV4-3 and TRBJ1-1; perhaps TRBD1 as D (6 bases). Deletions cut 5 bases from V and 10 bases from J, with 14 bases between. This CDR3 has 12 amino acids. Germline lookup yields CDR1 LGHNA and CDR2 YSLEER. The CDR3 loop reads CASSSLVGGAFF. DNA of the CDR3: TGCGCCAGCAGCTCCCTTGTAGGGGGAGCTTTCTTT.

The genes are TRBV7-9 and TRBJ2-1; TRBD2 matches at 11 bases. Germline loops: CDR1 SEHNR, CDR2 FQNEAQ (reference sequence). Trimming cost V 5 bases and J 5 bases; bases outside gene matches: 8. This CDR3 region has 16 residues. The CDR3 DNA sequence: TGTGCCAGCAGCGACACACTAGCGGGGGAAAACAATGAGCAGTTCTTC. It specifies CASSDTLAGENNEQFF.

This clone was seen a handful of times. This chain links TRBV6-6 with TRBJ1-2; the D is unclear. Germline V gene data show CDR1 as MNHNY and CDR2 as SVGAGI (reference sequence). This CDR3 contains 15 residues. Deletions cut 4 bases from V and 2 bases from J, with 14 bases between. The CDR3 loop is CASSSPGGRNYGYTF. CDR3 nucleotides: TGTGCCAGCAGTTCCCCGGGAGGGAGGAACTATGGCTACACCTTC.

The J gene is TRBJ1-4, the V gene TRBV7-8, with unresolved D. In germline, CDR1 is SGHVS, CDR2 FQNEAQ. Trimming removed 2 bases at V and 4 bases at J, with 8 bases between. This CDR3 has 14 residues. CDR3 loop: CASSLLRLNEKLFF. Here the CDR3 DNA reads TGTGCCAGCAGCTTATTGCGCCTTAATGAAAAACTGTTTTTT.

This clone appeared a few times. This chain uses TRBV9 with TRBJ2-3; no firm D call. The CDR3 contains 13 residues. V lost 1 base, J lost 3 bases, and 6 bases lay in between. Germline V gives CDR1 SGDLS, CDR2 YYNGEE. DNA of the CDR3: TGTGCCAGCAGCGTACTAGGTACAGATACGCAGTATTTT. Protein product: CASSVLGTDTQYF.

The J gene is TRBJ1-2, the V gene TRBV30; a possible D gene is TRBD1 (6 bases). Trimming took 3 bases from V and 5 from J, leaving 13 bases between them. The CDR3 runs to 13 residues. CDR1 is GTSNPN and CDR2 is SVGIG in the germline V gene (reference sequence). CDR3 protein: CAWSDTGLYGYTF. Here the CDR3 DNA reads TGTGCCTGGAGCGACACAGGGCTTTATGGCTACACCTTC. The whole variable domain, remainder taken from reference TRBV30 and TRBJ1-2, is SQTIHQWPATLVQPVGSPLSLECTVEGTSNPNLYWYRQAAGRGLQLLFYSVGIGQISSEVPQNLSASRPQDRQFILSSKKLLLSDSGFYLCAWSDTGLYGYTFGSGTRLTVV.